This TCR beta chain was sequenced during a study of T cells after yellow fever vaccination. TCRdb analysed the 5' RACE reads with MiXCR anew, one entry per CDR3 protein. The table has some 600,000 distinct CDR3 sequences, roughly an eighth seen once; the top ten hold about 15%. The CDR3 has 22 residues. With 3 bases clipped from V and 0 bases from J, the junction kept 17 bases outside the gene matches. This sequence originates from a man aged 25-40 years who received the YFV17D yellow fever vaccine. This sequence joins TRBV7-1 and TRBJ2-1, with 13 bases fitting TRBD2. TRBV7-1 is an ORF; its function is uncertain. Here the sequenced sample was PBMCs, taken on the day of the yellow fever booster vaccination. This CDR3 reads CASSSLPGLTSGRRSSYNEQFF. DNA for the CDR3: TGTGCCAGCAGCTCCCTCCCGGGCTTGACTAGCGGGAGGAGGAGCTCCTACAATGAGCAGTTCTTC.